What follows are 2 T cell receptor beta chains derived from one specimen sequenced in a study of blood T cell repertoires in COVID-19. Produced via immunoSEQ multiplex PCR; TCRdb's table is partial and in-frame only. The sample lists approximately 230,000 clones, 70% to 90% seen once, with about 15% in the top ten. Sequenced: PBMCs or T cells enriched from blood (not recorded which). The receptor set was obtained from a woman between 50 and 59 years old with acute COVID-19.

The chain has TRBV27 and TRBJ1-1; 8 nucleotides line up with TRBD1. The CDR3 consists of 14 residues. J gave up 1 base and V 3 bases, and 1 base lay outside the gene matches. Per germline, CDR1 MNHEY and CDR2 SMNVEV (reference sequence). DNA of the CDR3: TGTGCCAGCAGTTTTGGGACAGGGAACACTGAAGCTTTCTTT. Protein: CASSFGTGNTEAFF.

The rearrangement joins TRBV27 to TRBJ2-6; D perhaps matches TRBD1 (6 bases). The CDR3 spans 19 residues. Trimming took off 4 bases at V and 0 bases at J, with 19 bases between the two ends. CDR1 MNHEY and CDR2 SMNVEV come from the germline V gene (reference sequence). Written as DNA, the CDR3 is TGTGCCAGCAGTTCCGTTGGGAACAGGGCCAACTCTGGGGCCAACGTCCTGACTTTC. Translated, it gives CASSSVGNRANSGANVLTF.